The rows below give T cell receptor beta chains drawn from one sample of a study of vaccination effects on CD4 cells after COVID-19. These receptors' targets are unknown. The method was immunoSEQ multiplex PCR; TCRdb's version includes in-frame clones alone and lacks a portion of them. The sample has approximately 30,000 clones, approximately 68% seen once; the top ten hold 28%. The source was CD4+ T cells from PBMCs cultured with HCoV-229E spike peptides, collected before COVID-19 vaccination. The receptor set was obtained from a human donor who received a COVID-19 vaccine. CDR3s include the opening cysteine and the closing phenylalanine or tryptophan. D genes are given only for firm matches. Only part of the rows carry a size: once, few, many, or a class if the clone is expanded.

d_gene	j_gene	v_gene	abundance	CDR3nt	CDR3aa
TRBD1	TRBJ1-2	TRBV4-1	.	TGCGCCAGCAGCCAAGAGAGGGGGACAGGGGTAGGCTACACCTTC	CASSQERGTGVGYTF
.	TRBJ1-4	TRBV28	.	TGTGCCAGCAGGGGGGGAGGGGCGGTAGAAAAACTGTTTTTT	CASRGGGAVEKLFF
.	TRBJ2-3	TRBV7-9	.	TGTGCCAGCAGCTTAGGACAGACCACAGATACGCAGTATTTT	CASSLGQTTDTQYF
TRBD1	TRBJ2-1	TRBV5-1	.	TGCGCCAGCAGCTCTTCGGACAGGGTAATCAATGAGCAGTTCTTC	CASSSSDRVINEQFF
TRBD2	TRBJ2-1	TRBV29-1	.	TGCAGCGTTGGTTGGCTAGCGGGATGGAATGAGCAGTTCTTC	CSVGWLAGWNEQFF
TRBD2	TRBJ2-5	TRBV5-4	.	TGTGCCAGCAGTCGGCGGGGGAGTGGAGAGACCCAGTACTTC	CASSRRGSGETQYF
.	TRBJ2-3	TRBV7-8	few	TGTGCCAGCAGCCCTCCGGGGCCGACTAGCACAGATACGCAGTATTTT	CASSPPGPTSTDTQYF
.	TRBJ1-1	TRBV29-1	few	TGCAGCGCTGTGAGAACTCTCATGAACACTGAAGCTTTCTTT	CSAVRTLMNTEAFF
TRBD2	TRBJ2-7	TRBV4-2	few	TGTGCCAGCAGCCAAGATCTAGCGGCCTACGAGCAGTACTTC	CASSQDLAAYEQYF
.	TRBJ2-7	TRBV3-1/TRBV3-2	.	TGTGCCAGCTCGGGTAGTGATCGGGGTCTTAGGCAGTACTTC	CASSGSDRGLRQYF
.	TRBJ1-4	TRBV5-3	.	TGTGCCAGAAGCGGACCAGGGGTGCGGAATGAAAAACTGTTTTTT	CARSGPGVRNEKLFF
.	TRBJ1-1	TRBV7-8	.	TGTGCCAGCCGGGGGGCGAGTGGGTACACTGAAGCTTTCTTT	CASRGASGYTEAFF
.	TRBJ1-5	TRBV28	.	TGTGCCAGCAATGGGGCAGGGAACAGCAATCAGCCCCAGCATTTT	CASNGAGNSNQPQHF
.	TRBJ2-3	TRBV6-6	.	TGTGCCAGCAGCTCCGACACCAATACGCAGTATTTT	CASSSDTNTQYF
.	TRBJ2-1	TRBV2	.	TGTGCCAGCAATAAGGGGGCAGGGAGGTTCGGTGAGCAGTTCTTC	CASNKGAGRFGEQFF
TRBD1	TRBJ1-6	TRBV10-3	.	TGTGCCATCAGGGAGAACGGACAGGGGGCAAATTCACCCCTCCACTTT	CAIRENGQGANSPLHF
.	TRBJ2-7	TRBV5-6	.	TGTGCCAGCAGCGGCAGGATCGAGCAGTACTTC	CASSGRIEQYF
.	TRBJ2-2	TRBV5-1	.	TGCGCCAGCAGCTTGGCCGTGGTCAACACCGGGGAGCTGTTTTTT	CASSLAVVNTGELFF
.	TRBJ1-1	TRBV5-8	few	TGTGCCAGCAGCCCCCGGGACAAATACGCTGAAGCTTTCTTT	CASSPRDKYAEAFF
.	TRBJ1-1	TRBV19	.	TGTGCCAGTAGTAAACTCACAGGAGTAGAAGCTTTCTTT	CASSKLTGVEAFF
.	TRBJ2-2	TRBV7-3	.	TGTGCCAGCAGCTTTGACGGGGAGCTGTTTTTT	CASSFDGELFF
.	TRBJ2-2	TRBV7-3	many	TGTGCCAGCAGCGGGGACACCGGGGAGCTGTTTTTT	CASSGDTGELFF
.	TRBJ1-3	TRBV7-9	.	TGTGCCAGCAGCTCGTCGACAGCATCCTCTGGAAACACCATATATTTT	CASSSSTASSGNTIYF
.	TRBJ1-1	TRBV29-1	.	TGCAGCGTTGACCGGACAGACCAGGAGTCTTTCTTT	CSVDRTDQESFF
TRBD1	TRBJ1-2	TRBV5-1	few	TGCGCCAGCAGCTGGGGACAGACCTATGGCTACACCTTC	CASSWGQTYGYTF
TRBD1	TRBJ1-2	TRBV29-1	.	TGCAGCGTTGGTACAGGGGTTGGCTACACCTTC	CSVGTGVGYTF
.	TRBJ1-1	TRBV5-1	.	TGCGCCAGCACCCCGGGGGACACTGAAGCTTTCTTT	CASTPGDTEAFF
TRBD2	TRBJ2-2	TRBV27	.	TGTGCCAGCACCACATTGGGACTAGCGCTGAACACCGGGGAGCTGTTTTTT	CASTTLGLALNTGELFF
TRBD1	TRBJ2-1	TRBV2	.	TGTGCCAGCATGTGGACAGGCCGGTCCTACAATGAGCAGTTCTTC	CASMWTGRSYNEQFF
TRBD1	TRBJ1-1	TRBV5-1	.	TGCGCCAGCAGCTGGAGCCCGGACAGGGTAACTGAAGCTTTCTTT	CASSWSPDRVTEAFF
.	TRBJ2-4	TRBV20-1	.	TGCAGTGCCTACAAAAACATTCAGTACTTC	CSAYKNIQYF
.	TRBJ2-6	TRBV30	.	TGTGCCTGGAGTGTCTCTGGGGCCAACGTCCTGACTTTC	CAWSVSGANVLTF
.	TRBJ1-5	TRBV6-2/TRBV6-3	.	TGTGCCAGCAGTCGCCCCCCGGGAAGTGGCAATCAGCCCCAGCATTTT	CASSRPPGSGNQPQHF
TRBD1	TRBJ1-1	TRBV3-1/TRBV3-2	.	TGTGCCAGCAGCCAAGAAGTTGGACCCCAGGGGGTGAACACTGAAGCTTTCTTT	CASSQEVGPQGVNTEAFF
.	TRBJ1-2	TRBV29-1	.	TGCAGCGTTGAAGATGGCCGAGGAGACTATGGCTACACCTTC	CSVEDGRGDYGYTF
.	TRBJ1-5	TRBV5-3	.	TGTGCCAGAAGTTGCTCCGGACAAGAGCCCAATCAGCCCCAGCATTTT	CARSCSGQEPNQPQHF
.	TRBJ1-5	TRBV3-1/TRBV3-2	.	TGTGCCAGCAGCCAAGTGAGGAAGGGAGAGGGGCATAGCAATCAGCCCCAGCATTTT	CASSQVRKGEGHSNQPQHF
.	TRBJ1-2	TRBV7-2	.	TGTGCCAGCAGCTTAGAGGCAGGGAACTATGGCTACACCTTC	CASSLEAGNYGYTF
.	TRBJ2-3	TRBV18	few	TGTGCCAGCTCACCACAGGCAGATACGCAGTATTTT	CASSPQADTQYF
.	TRBJ2-7	TRBV29-1	.	TGCAGCGTTGCCCGAGGACTATCCCGCTCCTACGAGCAGTACTTC	CSVARGLSRSYEQYF
.	TRBJ1-2	TRBV18	.	TGTGCCAGCTCACCACCAACAGGTTCTAACTATGGCTACACCTTC	CASSPPTGSNYGYTF
.	TRBJ2-1	TRBV6-5	.	TGTGCCAGCATCCGGGCCTCCTACAATGAGCAGTTCTTC	CASIRASYNEQFF
TRBD1	TRBJ2-2	TRBV24-1	.	TGTGCCACCAGTGATTCTAGGACAGGGGTAACCGGGGAGCTGTTTTTT	CATSDSRTGVTGELFF
.	TRBJ1-2	TRBV11-2	once	TGTGCCAGCAGCTTAGAGGGGACCAGTAGGAGTGGCTACACCTTC	CASSLEGTSRSGYTF
TRBD1	TRBJ2-2	TRBV5-6	.	TGTGCCAGCAGCTTGGCCGGGCAGGGGGCGAACACCGGGGAGCTGTTTTTT	CASSLAGQGANTGELFF
.	TRBJ2-3	TRBV6-6	.	TGTGCCAGCAGGGGCGACCTTGTAGCAGATACGCAGTATTTT	CASRGDLVADTQYF
.	TRBJ1-2	TRBV6-5	.	TGTGCCAGCAGTAGAGACCCTGGGGGATATGGCTACACCTTC	CASSRDPGGYGYTF
.	TRBJ1-1	TRBV15	.	TGTGCCACCAGCAGAGAAAGGACGGTCACTGAAGCTTTCTTT	CATSRERTVTEAFF
TRBD2	TRBJ2-1	TRBV9	.	TGTGCCAGCAGCGTAGGCGGGAGGGCCTACAATGAGCAGTTCTTC	CASSVGGRAYNEQFF
.	TRBJ2-1	TRBV6-2/TRBV6-3	once	TGTGCCAGCAGTTACGGACCGGCGCACTACAATGAGCAGTTCTTC	CASSYGPAHYNEQFF
TRBD1	TRBJ1-1	TRBV29-1	.	TGCAGCGTTGATAGAGACAGGGGTACTGAAGCTTTCTTT	CSVDRDRGTEAFF
.	TRBJ2-1	TRBV6-6	.	TGTGCCAGCAGTACCTCCGGCGTTTACAATGAGCAGTTCTTC	CASSTSGVYNEQFF
.	TRBJ1-1	TRBV30	.	TGTGCCTCATTCATCGGAAGCAAGGGGATTGAAGCTTTCTTT	CASFIGSKGIEAFF